Described below is a single TCR beta chain sequence and its context. These data originate in a study of blood T cell repertoires in COVID-19. This study enrolled people aged about 18 to 95 from about two dozen US geographic areas. Participants' reported clinical history set cohort assignment. Authors' processing steps: Quantification of nucleated cells was approximated via reference gene primer amplification. Method: immunoSEQ multiplex PCR; TCRdb's copy keeps in-frame clones and lacks some. V and J calls and clone size are as listed in that table; D and trimming were resolved from the DNA. This table has about 180,000 clones, about 90% appearing once. The CDR3 consists of 15 residues. Germline V gene lookup returns CDR1 SGHRS and CDR2 YFSETQ. Trimming at V came to 3 bases and at J to 4 bases, leaving 7 bases not matched to a gene.

The chain couples TRBV5-1 to TRBJ2-3; TRBD2 matches 8 bases. The TCR originated in a human donor with acute COVID-19. The donor label of this sample is uncertain. What was sequenced was PBMCs or T cells enriched from blood (not recorded which). The CDR3 loop reads CASSSTGGQADTQYF. The CDR3 DNA is TGCGCCAGCAGCTCGACGGGGGGGCAGGCAGATACGCAGTATTTT.